One and the same sample provided the 5 T cell receptor beta chains below, sequenced in a study of blood T cells in healthy people across ages. Together with a sample-barcoded 5' primer, a J-beta primer mix was included in a second PCR lasting 7 to 11 cycles. TCRdb reprocessed the 5' RACE reads with MiXCR, giving one entry per CDR3 protein. The repertoire has roughly 1.4 million distinct CDR3 sequences, around 59% of them found once; the top ten carry under 8.5%. The sample consisted of blood. The receptors shown here come from a man younger than 35 in good health.

In this sample, this clonotype turned up a few times. The V call is TRBV2, the J call TRBJ2-3, with TRBD2 as a possible D gene (5 bases). The CDR3 totals 16 residues. Trimming left V 2 bases short and J 0 bases short, with 12 bases between. Per the germline V gene, CDR1 is SNHLY and CDR2 is FYNNEI. In DNA form, the CDR3 reads TGTGCCAGCAGTGAACTTTCAGCGGCTAGCACAGATACGCAGTATTTT. It encodes CASSELSAASTDTQYF.

The rearrangement links TRBV2 to TRBJ2-1, with 10 bases that match TRBD1. Unmatched junction bases numbered 12, after V lost 7 bases and J lost 6 bases. CDR1 is SNHLY, CDR2 FYNNEI, per germline. The CDR3 loop spans 16 amino acids. Here the CDR3 reads CASTGIRDRGFNEQFF. CDR3 coding DNA: TGTGCCAGCACCGGGATCCGGGACAGGGGATTCAATGAGCAGTTCTTC.

The chain links TRBV6-2 or TRBV6-3 to TRBJ2-1; D unresolved. V dropped 6 bases and J dropped 8 bases, with 20 bases sitting between them. The CDR3 loop spans 15 amino acids. Germline V gene data show CDR1 as MNHEY and CDR2 as SVGEGT. The CDR3 reads CASRRALKWPYEQFF. In DNA form, the CDR3 reads TGTGCCAGCAGACGGGCCTTAAAATGGCCGTATGAGCAGTTCTTC.

The rearrangement links TRBV20-1 to TRBJ2-7; tentatively, D is TRBD2 (6 bases). V lost 6 bases and J 0 bases, leaving 18 bases between the germline ends. The CDR3 runs to 15 residues. CDR1 is DFQATT and CDR2 is SNEGSKA in the germline V gene (reference sequence). The CDR3 DNA sequence: TGCAGTGCCTCGGGAGCCGTATCAAGCTCCTACGAGCAGTACTTC. It yields the protein CSASGAVSSSYEQYF.

V is TRBV15 and J is TRBJ1-4; no clear D gene. Between the trimmed V and J ends, which lost 5 bases and 10 bases, there was a span of 11 bases. The germline V gene encodes CDR1 LNHNV and CDR2 YYDKDF (reference sequence). The CDR3 consists of 12 residues. CDR3 DNA: TGTGCCACCAGCCCTTCCAGCGGAAAACTGTTTTTT. Protein: CATSPSSGKLFF.